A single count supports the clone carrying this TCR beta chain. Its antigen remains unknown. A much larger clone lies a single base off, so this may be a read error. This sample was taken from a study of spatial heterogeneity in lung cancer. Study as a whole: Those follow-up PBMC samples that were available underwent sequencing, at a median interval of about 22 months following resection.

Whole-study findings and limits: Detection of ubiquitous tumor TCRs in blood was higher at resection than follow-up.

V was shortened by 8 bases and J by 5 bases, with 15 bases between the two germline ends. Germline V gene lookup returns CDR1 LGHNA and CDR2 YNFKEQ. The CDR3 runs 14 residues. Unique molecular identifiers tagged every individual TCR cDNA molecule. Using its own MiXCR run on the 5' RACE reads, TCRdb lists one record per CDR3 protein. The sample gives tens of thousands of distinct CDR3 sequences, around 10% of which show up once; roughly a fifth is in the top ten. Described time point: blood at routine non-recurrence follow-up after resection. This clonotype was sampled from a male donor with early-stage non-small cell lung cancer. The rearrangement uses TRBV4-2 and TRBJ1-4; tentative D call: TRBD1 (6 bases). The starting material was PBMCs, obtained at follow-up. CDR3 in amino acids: CASGPTGRNEKLFF. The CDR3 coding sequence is TGTGCCAGCGGCCCTACAGGGAGGAATGAAAAACTGTTTTTT.